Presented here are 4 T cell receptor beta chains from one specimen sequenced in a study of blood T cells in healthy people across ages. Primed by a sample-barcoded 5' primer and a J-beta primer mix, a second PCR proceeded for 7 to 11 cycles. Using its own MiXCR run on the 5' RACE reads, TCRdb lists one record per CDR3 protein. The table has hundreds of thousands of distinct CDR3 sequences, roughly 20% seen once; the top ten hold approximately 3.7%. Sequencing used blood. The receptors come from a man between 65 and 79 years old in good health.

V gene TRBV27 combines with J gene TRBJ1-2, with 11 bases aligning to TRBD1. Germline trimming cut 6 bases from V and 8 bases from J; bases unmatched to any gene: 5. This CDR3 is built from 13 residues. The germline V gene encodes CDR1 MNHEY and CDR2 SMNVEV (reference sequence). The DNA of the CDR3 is TGTGCCAGCAGCGCGGACAGGGGGCTAGGCTACACCTTC. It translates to CASSADRGLGYTF.

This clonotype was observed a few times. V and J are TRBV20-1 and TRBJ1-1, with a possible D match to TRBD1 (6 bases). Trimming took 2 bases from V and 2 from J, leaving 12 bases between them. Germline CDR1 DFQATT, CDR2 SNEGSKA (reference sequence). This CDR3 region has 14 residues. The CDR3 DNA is TGCAGTGCTAGACCCGCGGGGGCTAACACTGAAGCTTTCTTT. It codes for CSARPAGANTEAFF.

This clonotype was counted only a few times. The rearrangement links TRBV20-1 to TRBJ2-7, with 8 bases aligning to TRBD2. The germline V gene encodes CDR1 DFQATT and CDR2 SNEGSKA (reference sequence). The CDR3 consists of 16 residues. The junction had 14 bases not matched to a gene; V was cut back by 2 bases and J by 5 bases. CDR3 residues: CSARPTLAVGPHEQYF. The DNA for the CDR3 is TGCAGTGCTAGACCTACACTAGCGGTAGGCCCCCACGAGCAGTACTTC.

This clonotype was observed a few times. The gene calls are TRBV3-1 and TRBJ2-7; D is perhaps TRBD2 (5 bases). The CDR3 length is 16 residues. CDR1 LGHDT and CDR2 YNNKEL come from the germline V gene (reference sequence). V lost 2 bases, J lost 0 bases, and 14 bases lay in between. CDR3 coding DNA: TGTGCCAGCAGCCAAACCTCGACTACAAGCTCCTACGAGCAGTACTTC. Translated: CASSQTSTTSSYEQYF.